The rows below give T cell receptor beta chains drawn from one sample of a study of control samples from healthy donors and cancer patients. TCRdb keeps only in-frame clones here, not all; method: immunoSEQ multiplex PCR. Counted here are approximately 89,000 clones, 87% occurring once; the ten biggest clones make up around 18%. What was sequenced was blood. The receptors shown here come from a man over 45 in good health. CDR3s include the opening cysteine and the closing phenylalanine or tryptophan. Each record gives: CDR3 protein, CDR3 DNA, D gene, J gene, clone size, CDR3 length, V gene. D genes are given only for firm matches. The size entry is marked missing in some rows and otherwise reads once, few, many or a size class.

cdr3_aa: CASSIYRVSGYGYTF
cdr3_nt: TGTGCCAGCAGCATATACAGGGTATCGGGCTATGGCTACACCTTC
d_call: .
j_call: TRBJ1-2
clone_size: .
cdr3_length: 15
v_call: TRBV5-6

cdr3_aa: CASSQEGRSNTGELFF
cdr3_nt: TGCGCCAGCAGCCAGGAGGGGCGGTCGAACACCGGGGAGCTGTTTTTT
d_call: .
j_call: TRBJ2-2
clone_size: .
cdr3_length: 16
v_call: TRBV4-1

cdr3_aa: CASRRQGYSNQPQHF
cdr3_nt: TGTGCCAGTCGAAGGCAGGGTTATAGCAATCAGCCCCAGCATTTT
d_call: .
j_call: TRBJ1-5
clone_size: .
cdr3_length: 15
v_call: TRBV19

cdr3_aa: CASSLASSGAFF
cdr3_nt: TGTGCCAGCAGTCTTGCGAGTAGTGGAGCTTTCTTT
d_call: .
j_call: TRBJ1-1
clone_size: .
cdr3_length: 12
v_call: TRBV28

cdr3_aa: CASSYRVMNTEAFF
cdr3_nt: TGTGCCAGTAGTTACAGGGTGATGAACACTGAAGCTTTCTTT
d_call: .
j_call: TRBJ1-1
clone_size: .
cdr3_length: 14
v_call: TRBV6-2/TRBV6-3

cdr3_aa: CASSLTDNHGYTF
cdr3_nt: TGTGCCAGCAGTTTGACAGATAACCATGGCTACACCTTC
d_call: .
j_call: TRBJ1-2
clone_size: .
cdr3_length: 13
v_call: TRBV28

cdr3_aa: CASSRLVTYSEQYF
cdr3_nt: TGTGCCAGCAGCCGACTAGTTACGTATAGCGAGCAGTACTTC
d_call: .
j_call: TRBJ2-7
clone_size: .
cdr3_length: 14
v_call: TRBV2

cdr3_aa: CASSNRGGQPQHF
cdr3_nt: TGTGCCAGCAGCAATAGGGGTGGTCAGCCCCAGCATTTT
d_call: .
j_call: TRBJ1-5
clone_size: .
cdr3_length: 13
v_call: TRBV7-2

cdr3_aa: CASSYSHRVRDNEQFF
cdr3_nt: TGTGCCAGCAGTTACTCACACAGGGTAAGGGACAATGAGCAGTTCTTC
d_call: .
j_call: TRBJ2-1
clone_size: .
cdr3_length: 16
v_call: TRBV6-5

cdr3_aa: CASIPLRTEAFF
cdr3_nt: TGTGCCAGTATACCTTTGAGGACTGAAGCTTTCTTT
d_call: .
j_call: TRBJ1-1
clone_size: .
cdr3_length: 12
v_call: TRBV19

cdr3_aa: CATSDPRDRKGYTF
cdr3_nt: TGTGCCACCAGTGATCCCAGGGACCGGAAAGGCTACACCTTC
d_call: .
j_call: TRBJ1-2
clone_size: .
cdr3_length: 14
v_call: TRBV24-1

cdr3_aa: CASSLQGSYEQYF
cdr3_nt: TGTGCCAGCAGTTTACAGGGGAGCTACGAGCAGTACTTC
d_call: .
j_call: TRBJ2-7
clone_size: .
cdr3_length: 13
v_call: TRBV28

cdr3_aa: CASSSEYNSPLHF
cdr3_nt: TGTGCCAGCAGCTCCGAATATAATTCACCCCTCCACTTT
d_call: .
j_call: TRBJ1-6
clone_size: .
cdr3_length: 13
v_call: TRBV7-3

cdr3_aa: CASSPIPTSTGDQFF
cdr3_nt: TGTGCCAGCAGTCCAATACCAACTTCGACAGGGGACCAGTTCTTC
d_call: TRBD1
j_call: TRBJ2-1
clone_size: .
cdr3_length: 15
v_call: TRBV2

cdr3_aa: CASSLLTSGPYQETQYF
cdr3_nt: TGTGCCAGCAGCTTGCTGACTAGCGGGCCCTACCAAGAGACCCAGTACTTC
d_call: TRBD2
j_call: TRBJ2-5
clone_size: .
cdr3_length: 17
v_call: TRBV5-4

cdr3_aa: CASSPSPEETQYF
cdr3_nt: TGTGCCAGCAGCCCGAGCCCCGAAGAGACCCAGTACTTC
d_call: .
j_call: TRBJ2-5
clone_size: once
cdr3_length: 13
v_call: TRBV11-2

cdr3_aa: CASSLAGNGYTF
cdr3_nt: TGTGCCAGCAGTTTAGCCGGGAATGGCTACACCTTC
d_call: .
j_call: TRBJ1-2
clone_size: .
cdr3_length: 12
v_call: TRBV12-3/TRBV12-4

cdr3_aa: CASSTGTSADTQYF
cdr3_nt: TGTGCCAGCAGCACCGGGACTAGTGCCGATACGCAGTATTTT
d_call: TRBD2
j_call: TRBJ2-3
clone_size: .
cdr3_length: 14
v_call: TRBV6-5

cdr3_aa: CASSPSGAGNTIYF
cdr3_nt: TGTGCCAGCAGTCCCTCAGGGGCTGGAAACACCATATATTTT
d_call: .
j_call: TRBJ1-3
clone_size: few
cdr3_length: 14
v_call: TRBV6-6

cdr3_aa: CASSSTALNSPLHF
cdr3_nt: TGTGCCAGCAGCTCCACAGCGCTTAATTCACCCCTCCACTTT
d_call: .
j_call: TRBJ1-6
clone_size: once
cdr3_length: 14
v_call: TRBV5-6

cdr3_aa: CASGKGQNTGELFF
cdr3_nt: TGTGCCAGCGGTAAGGGACAGAACACCGGGGAGCTGTTTTTT
d_call: .
j_call: TRBJ2-2
clone_size: .
cdr3_length: 14
v_call: TRBV9

cdr3_aa: CASSLMGGDEQFF
cdr3_nt: TGCGCCAGCAGCTTGATGGGGGGCGATGAGCAGTTCTTC
d_call: .
j_call: TRBJ2-1
clone_size: .
cdr3_length: 13
v_call: TRBV5-1

cdr3_aa: CSVDEGGANYGYTF
cdr3_nt: TGCAGCGTTGACGAAGGGGGCGCGAACTATGGCTACACCTTC
d_call: TRBD1
j_call: TRBJ1-2
clone_size: .
cdr3_length: 14
v_call: TRBV29-1

cdr3_aa: CASSQWVSEGYEQYF
cdr3_nt: TGTGCCAGCAGCCAATGGGTCTCAGAAGGCTACGAGCAGTACTTC
d_call: .
j_call: TRBJ2-7
clone_size: .
cdr3_length: 15
v_call: TRBV3-1/TRBV3-2

cdr3_aa: CASSQFPPEVQYF
cdr3_nt: TGCGCCAGCAGTCAGTTCCCCCCGGAGGTGCAGTATTTT
d_call: .
j_call: TRBJ2-3
clone_size: .
cdr3_length: 13
v_call: TRBV10-1

cdr3_aa: CASSESRGTLASPLHF
cdr3_nt: TGTGCCAGCAGTGAGAGCCGGGGCACGCTCGCTTCACCCCTCCACTTT
d_call: .
j_call: TRBJ1-6
clone_size: .
cdr3_length: 16
v_call: TRBV2

cdr3_aa: CASRGYSGNTIYF
cdr3_nt: TGCGCCAGCAGAGGGTACTCTGGAAACACCATATATTTT
d_call: .
j_call: TRBJ1-3
clone_size: .
cdr3_length: 13
v_call: TRBV10-2

cdr3_aa: CVTGGSSTDTQYF
cdr3_nt: TGTGTCACGGGCGGGAGTTCGACAGATACGCAGTATTTT
d_call: TRBD2
j_call: TRBJ2-3
clone_size: .
cdr3_length: 13
v_call: TRBV15

cdr3_aa: CASSFAGLGYTF
cdr3_nt: TGTGCCAGCAGCTTTGCGGGTCTGGGCTACACCTTC
d_call: .
j_call: TRBJ1-2
clone_size: .
cdr3_length: 12
v_call: TRBV5-4

cdr3_aa: CASSTAPGGNQPQHF
cdr3_nt: TGCGCCAGCAGCACTGCCCCAGGGGGCAATCAGCCCCAGCATTTT
d_call: .
j_call: TRBJ1-5
clone_size: .
cdr3_length: 15
v_call: TRBV5-1

cdr3_aa: CASSLLQGNGYTF
cdr3_nt: TGTGCCAGCAGTTTACTCCAGGGTAATGGCTACACCTTC
d_call: .
j_call: TRBJ1-2
clone_size: .
cdr3_length: 13
v_call: TRBV12-3/TRBV12-4

cdr3_aa: CASSLEGGETEAFF
cdr3_nt: TGTGCCAGCAGCTTGGAGGGCGGGGAGACTGAAGCTTTCTTT
d_call: .
j_call: TRBJ1-1
clone_size: .
cdr3_length: 14
v_call: TRBV11-3

cdr3_aa: CASSLGYWEAFF
cdr3_nt: TGTGCCAGCAGTTTAGGATATTGGGAAGCTTTCTTT
d_call: .
j_call: TRBJ1-1
clone_size: .
cdr3_length: 12
v_call: TRBV12-3/TRBV12-4

cdr3_aa: CASSRGSSYEQYF
cdr3_nt: TGTGCCAGCAGCCGCGGGAGTAGCTACGAGCAGTACTTC
d_call: TRBD2
j_call: TRBJ2-7
clone_size: .
cdr3_length: 13
v_call: TRBV4-2

cdr3_aa: CATQGFKRGGEGTDTQYF
cdr3_nt: TGTGCCACCCAGGGTTTTAAGCGGGGGGGCGAGGGCACAGATACGCAGTATTTT
d_call: TRBD2
j_call: TRBJ2-3
clone_size: .
cdr3_length: 18
v_call: TRBV18

cdr3_aa: CASSTYSGNTIYF
cdr3_nt: TGTGCCAGCAGTACTTACTCTGGAAACACCATATATTTT
d_call: .
j_call: TRBJ1-3
clone_size: .
cdr3_length: 13
v_call: TRBV27

cdr3_aa: CASSPPGLLAGVDEQYF
cdr3_nt: TGTGCCAGCTCACCACCGGGGTTGCTAGCGGGAGTAGACGAGCAGTACTTC
d_call: TRBD2
j_call: TRBJ2-7
clone_size: .
cdr3_length: 17
v_call: TRBV18

cdr3_aa: CASSSLIDWGQESPEAFF
cdr3_nt: TGTGCCAGCAGCTCTCTAATAGATTGGGGACAGGAGAGCCCTGAAGCTTTCTTT
d_call: TRBD1
j_call: TRBJ1-1
clone_size: .
cdr3_length: 18
v_call: TRBV5-6

cdr3_aa: CASSIPTGLVANTEAFF
cdr3_nt: TGTGCCAGCAGTATCCCCACAGGGCTCGTGGCGAACACTGAAGCTTTCTTT
d_call: .
j_call: TRBJ1-1
clone_size: once
cdr3_length: 17
v_call: TRBV13

cdr3_aa: CASSHGQGAYEQYF
cdr3_nt: TGTGCCAGCAGTCATGGACAGGGGGCCTACGAGCAGTACTTC
d_call: TRBD1
j_call: TRBJ2-7
clone_size: .
cdr3_length: 14
v_call: TRBV27

cdr3_aa: CASSLGLPAGELFF
cdr3_nt: TGTGCCAGCAGCCTGGGGCTACCTGCCGGGGAGCTGTTTTTT
d_call: .
j_call: TRBJ2-2
clone_size: .
cdr3_length: 14
v_call: TRBV3-1/TRBV3-2

cdr3_aa: CASSLAGGGEKLFF
cdr3_nt: TGTGCCAGCAGCTTAGCAGGGGGTGGTGAAAAACTGTTTTTT
d_call: .
j_call: TRBJ1-4
clone_size: .
cdr3_length: 14
v_call: TRBV7-2

cdr3_aa: CASSVALADSGELFF
cdr3_nt: TGTGCCAGCAGCGTAGCCCTAGCGGACTCCGGGGAGCTGTTTTTT
d_call: TRBD2
j_call: TRBJ2-2
clone_size: .
cdr3_length: 15
v_call: TRBV9

cdr3_aa: CAWSPRGGDQPQHF
cdr3_nt: TGTGCCTGGAGTCCCCGTGGGGGGGATCAGCCCCAGCATTTT
d_call: .
j_call: TRBJ1-5
clone_size: .
cdr3_length: 14
v_call: TRBV30

cdr3_aa: CASSLEGDYSPLHF
cdr3_nt: TGTGCCAGCAGCTTGGAGGGGGACTATTCACCCCTCCACTTT
d_call: .
j_call: TRBJ1-6
clone_size: .
cdr3_length: 14
v_call: TRBV5-5

cdr3_aa: CASTGSIAETQYF
cdr3_nt: TGTGCCAGCACCGGGTCTATTGCAGAGACCCAGTACTTC
d_call: .
j_call: TRBJ2-5
clone_size: .
cdr3_length: 13
v_call: TRBV7-2

cdr3_aa: CSVVGTGGMWTEAFF
cdr3_nt: TGCAGCGTTGTTGGTACAGGGGGCATGTGGACTGAAGCTTTCTTT
d_call: TRBD1
j_call: TRBJ1-1
clone_size: .
cdr3_length: 15
v_call: TRBV29-1

cdr3_aa: CASSQEAREGISYEQFF
cdr3_nt: TGTGCCAGCAGCCAAGAGGCTCGGGAGGGCATTTCATACGAGCAGTTCTTC
d_call: TRBD2
j_call: TRBJ2-1
clone_size: .
cdr3_length: 17
v_call: TRBV4-2

cdr3_aa: CASSEGGDTGELFF
cdr3_nt: TGTGCCAGCAGTGAAGGGGGCGACACCGGGGAGCTGTTTTTT
d_call: .
j_call: TRBJ2-2
clone_size: .
cdr3_length: 14
v_call: TRBV25-1

cdr3_aa: CASSSGLAPTF
cdr3_nt: TGTGCCAGCAGTTCGGGACTTGCACCCACCTTC
d_call: .
j_call: TRBJ1-2
clone_size: once
cdr3_length: 11
v_call: TRBV12-3/TRBV12-4

cdr3_aa: CSAWTSLYGYTF
cdr3_nt: TGCAGCGCTTGGACTTCCCTATATGGCTACACCTTC
d_call: .
j_call: TRBJ1-2
clone_size: .
cdr3_length: 12
v_call: TRBV29-1

cdr3_aa: CASSLDRAVGELFF
cdr3_nt: TGTGCCAGCAGCCTGGACAGAGCTGTCGGGGAGCTGTTTTTT
d_call: .
j_call: TRBJ2-2
clone_size: .
cdr3_length: 14
v_call: TRBV3-1/TRBV3-2